This T cell receptor beta chain derives from a study of tumor-infiltrating lymphocytes in oesophageal squamous cell carcinoma. V dropped 2 bases and J dropped 5 bases, with 6 bases sitting between them. The CDR3 loop spans 12 amino acids. TCRdb itself ran the PCR reads through MiXCR, one entry per CDR3 protein. The profile covers 15,000 to 20,000 distinct CDR3 sequences, with 40% to 55% appearing a single time and around 40% taken by the ten largest. This clonotype is medium-sized within its sample. The rearrangement uses TRBV12-3 or TRBV12-4 and TRBJ2-5; D not certain. Sequencing was performed on blood. This receptor was identified in a female donor with esophageal squamous cell carcinoma. The CDR3 sequence: CASSLREETQYF. The CDR3 nucleotides read TGTGCCAGCAGTTTACGTGAGGAGACCCAGTACTTC.